This T cell receptor beta chain came from a study of shared clonotypes between healthy human individuals. Study context: There were three CD4 naive, three CD4 memory, two CD8 naive and one CD8 memory plates per donor. Findings and caveats of the study: Richness estimates generally favored naive over memory subsets. Rarefaction revealed incomplete sorted-subset sequencing despite large depth.

The repertoire was sequenced with immunoSEQ multiplex PCR; TCRdb's copy has only in-frame clones and lacks some. The sample holds over 1.5 million clones, around 98% seen once. Splitting the CD4+ cells yielded a CD45RA+ naive subset and a CD45RA-negative memory subset. Note on this clone: Its antigen is as yet unknown.

The CDR3 is 12 residues long. The V end was cut by 6 bases, the J end by 0 bases, with 6 bases between. Per germline, CDR1 SNHLY and CDR2 FYNNEI. The chain joins TRBV2 to TRBJ2-7; D is ambiguous. The clonotype was recovered from a man under 40 in good health. The specimen sequenced was naive CD4+ T cells sorted from blood. The subset denotes: CD45RA+ positively selected. The CDR3 bases are TGTGCCAGCAGATGGGACTCCTACGAGCAGTACTTC. Amino acids: CASRWDSYEQYF.